This T cell receptor (beta chain) appears in the sequencing data of a study of blood T cell repertoires in COVID-19. Profiled with immunoSEQ multiplex PCR; TCRdb holds only in-frame clones, not every one. In the table there are roughly 500,000 clones, more than 75% of which are singletons. CDR1 and CDR2 from the germline V gene are LGHNA and YNFKEQ. This CDR3 region has 15 residues. Trimming removed 0 bases at V and 6 bases at J, with 14 bases between. This clone was seen only once. The TCR originated in a woman aged 40-49 years who had recovered from COVID-19. Sequencing used PBMCs or T cells enriched from blood (not recorded which). This chain connects TRBV4-2 to TRBJ1-2; D call uncertain. CDR3 in amino acids: CASSQDAGLPHGYTF. The DNA for the CDR3 is TGTGCCAGCAGCCAAGATGCGGGGTTACCCCATGGCTACACCTTC.